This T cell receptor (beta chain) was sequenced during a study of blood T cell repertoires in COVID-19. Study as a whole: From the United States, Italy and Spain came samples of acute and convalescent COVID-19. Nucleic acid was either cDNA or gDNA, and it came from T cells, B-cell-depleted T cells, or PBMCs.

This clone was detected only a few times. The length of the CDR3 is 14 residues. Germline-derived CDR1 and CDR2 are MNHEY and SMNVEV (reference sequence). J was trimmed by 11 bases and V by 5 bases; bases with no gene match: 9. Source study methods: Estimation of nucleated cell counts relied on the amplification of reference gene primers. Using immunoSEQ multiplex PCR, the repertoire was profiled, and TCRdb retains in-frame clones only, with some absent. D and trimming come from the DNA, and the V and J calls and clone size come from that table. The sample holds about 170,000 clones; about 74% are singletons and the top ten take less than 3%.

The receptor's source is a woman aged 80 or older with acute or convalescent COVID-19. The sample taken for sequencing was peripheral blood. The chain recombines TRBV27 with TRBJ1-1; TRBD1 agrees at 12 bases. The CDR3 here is CASSPNRDRGLAFF. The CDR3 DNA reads TGTGCCAGCAGTCCCAACCGGGACAGGGGGCTGGCTTTCTTT.